The clone carrying this T cell receptor (beta chain) occurred once. The antigen is undetermined. These data come from a study of tumor-infiltrating lymphocytes in localized non-small cell lung cancer. Study as a whole: Several tumor histologies, both smoking statuses, and some post-neoadjuvant chemotherapy samples were included. Resected tumor was paired with non-adjacent uninvolved lung from the same patient. Points from the study as a whole: Each assay used a separate piece of the same tissue.

The CDR3 is 14 amino acids. With 1 base clipped from V and 3 bases from J, the junction kept 3 bases outside the gene matches. Germline lookup yields CDR1 MGHRA and CDR2 YSYEKL. Assay: immunoSEQ multiplex PCR; the TCRdb copy retains only in-frame clones and omits some. The repertoire includes roughly 15,000 clones, 80% of them detected once, and 10% sits in the top ten. The chain joins TRBV4-1 to TRBJ2-7, with 7 positions matching TRBD1. Sequencing input: uninvolved lung tissue not adjacent to the tumor. This TCR derives from a human donor with non-small cell lung cancer. The CDR3, as DNA: TGCGCCAGCAGCCAAGTGGGGGACAGCTACGAGCAGTACTTC. Protein product: CASSQVGDSYEQYF.